The sequence of this TCR beta chain was determined in a study of CD8+ T cells in alopecia areata (dated by TCRdb to the late 2010s). Broadly, across the study: Treated patients were enrolled in an open-label pilot trial of oral tofacitinib at 5 to 10 mg twice daily for moderate-to-severe alopecia areata. Patients received tofacitinib for 6 to 18 months and were then followed off drug for 6 months to check for delayed response and recurrence. In treated patients, disease severity was measured using the SALT score, which gives the percentage of scalp surface area affected. To study T cell clonal expansion in alopecia areata, the researchers applied high-throughput TCRbeta sequencing to both the C3H/HeJ mouse model and human patients. In humans, TCRbeta sequencing was performed on scalp tissue and on sorted CD4+ and CD8+ peripheral blood T cells from healthy controls and from patients with patchy or totalis/universalis alopecia areata. Tofacitinib-treated patients had biopsies at baseline and at 4 and 24 weeks of treatment, with a later scalp biopsy in several patients. Scalp clonality was compared across normal scalp (n=4), patchy alopecia areata scalp (n=8), and alopecia totalis/universalis scalp (n=8). RNA was obtained with the PAXgene miRNA kit for fixed scalp, the miRNeasy kit for PBMCs, and the RNeasy kit for mouse skin. TCRbeta CDR3 regions were amplified by immunoSEQ multiplex PCR with 35 Vbeta forward and 13 Jbeta reverse primers. Beyond this particular receptor, the publication reports: Unlike mouse skin, where gammadelta T cells dominate, normal human skin contains resident alphabeta T cells that get sequenced too, which complicates analysis of the scalp TCR repertoire. During tofacitinib treatment, many expanded lesional clones stuck around in both scalp and blood, and this persistence may partly explain why relapse happens after treatment is stopped. Lesional scalp, especially in alopecia totalis/universalis, showed higher clonality and more expanded CD8+ clones than normal scalp, suggesting antigenic drive. Because the treated cohort was small and had only one nonresponder, larger studies are needed to examine links between baseline CD8+ expansion and response. Scalp clonality and the number of expanded CD8+ clones among the top 100 scalp clones were significantly decreased by tofacitinib. Shared TCR sequences between patients were less evident than in mice, which may be partly attributable to HLA diversity in the patient population.

The V end loses 1 base and the J end loses 4 bases, and a stretch of 10 bases separates them. The CDR3 spans 14 residues, from the cysteine through the phenylalanine. Solely the CDR3 DNA is kept, with 42 bases framed from the first base. For CDR1 and CDR2, the germline V gene (reference sequence) lists GTSNPN and SVGIG. Read against the paper, the sample's time point label means: approximately 4 weeks on oral tofacitinib. The treatment or condition label on this specimen signifies: oral pan-JAK inhibitor, 5-10 mg twice daily. Lesional scalp punch biopsies and peripheral blood were collected from alopecia areata patients. PBMCs were isolated by density centrifugation and stained for CD3, CD4 and CD8, and CD4+ and CD8+ T cells were sorted on a FACSAria. This clone came up a few times. Its binding antigen is unknown. No quality values exist for individual bases; no much larger clone is one base distant.

Receptor libraries were prepared by the immunoSEQ multiplex PCR assay. RNA was extracted from all samples and reverse transcribed into cDNA, which served as template for TCR sequencing. First-strand cDNA was synthesized with SuperScript III using a 2:1 mix of oligo-dT and random hexamers. Amplification bias was assessed with a synthetic immune receptor repertoire, and residual bias was removed computationally. From the authors' description of their analysis: After raw reads were preprocessed to remove errors, the CDR3 was defined following IMGT conventions as running from the conserved cysteine to phenylalanine. Clonality was calculated as 1 minus Shannon entropy normalized by log2 of the number of productive unique TCRs. Scalp TCRbeta sequences were cross-referenced with sorted blood CD4 and CD8 repertoires so that the CD4 or CD8 identity of scalp clones could be inferred. The table was pulled from immuneACCESS by TCRdb, which kept in-frame rearrangements only. Such tables lose some clones; where checked, under half of the loss comes from unresolved V genes, and the rest has no known cause. The DNA was the basis for D and trimming; V, J and clone size are from that table. This sample lists roughly 76,000 clones; around 29% were detected once. Clones ranked in the top ten supply about 15% of the sample.

This material consisted of CD8+ T cells sorted from blood, taken at week 4, from a patient treated with tofacitinib. In this chain, TRBV30 is recombined with TRBJ2-2, with the D call tentatively TRBD1 or TRBD2, each fitting 5 bases. The receptor's source is a human donor with alopecia areata. The CDR3 corresponds to CAWSGGRGTGELFF. The sequence in DNA is TGTGCCTGGAGTGGGGGGAGAGGCACCGGGGAGCTGTTTTTT.